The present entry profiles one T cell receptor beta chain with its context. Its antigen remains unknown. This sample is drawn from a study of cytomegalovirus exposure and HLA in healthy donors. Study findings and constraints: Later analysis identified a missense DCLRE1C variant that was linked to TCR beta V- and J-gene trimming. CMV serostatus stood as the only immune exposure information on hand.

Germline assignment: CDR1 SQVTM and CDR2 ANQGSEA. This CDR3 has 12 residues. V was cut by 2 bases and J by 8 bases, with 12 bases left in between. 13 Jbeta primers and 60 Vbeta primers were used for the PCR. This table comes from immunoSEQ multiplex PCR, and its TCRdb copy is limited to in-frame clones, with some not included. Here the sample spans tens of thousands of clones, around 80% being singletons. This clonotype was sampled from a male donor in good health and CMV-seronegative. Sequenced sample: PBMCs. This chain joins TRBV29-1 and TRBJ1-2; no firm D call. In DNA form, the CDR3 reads TGCAGCGTTGAACATAGCCTTGGGGGCTACACCTTC. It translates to CSVEHSLGGYTF.